This TCR beta chain stems from a study of a mutant IDH1 vaccine in newly diagnosed glioma. The study, taken as a whole, reports: Variations in leading peripheral T cell clonotypes appeared to have no connection with pseudoprogression.

Time point in this sample: baseline, week 1 (first vaccination visit). Treatment indicated: pre-vaccination baseline after standard-of-care therapy. Points on this clone: Its antigen is undetermined.

Looked up from germline, CDR1 is MNHEY and CDR2 is SMNVEV (reference sequence). Between the trimmed V and J ends, which lost 6 bases and 7 bases, there was a span of 15 bases. This CDR3 region has 13 residues. Here immunoSEQ multiplex PCR was the method, and the copy in TCRdb shows in-frame clones only, minus some. The sample lists about 36,000 clones; around nine tenths were seen once. The genes are TRBV27 and TRBJ1-2; D is perhaps TRBD1 (5 bases). The sequence derives from a man between 18 and 29 years old with glioma. Here the sequenced sample was PBMCs, taken from a glioma patient treated with radiotherapy, temozolomide or both. This chain's CDR3 is CASSRTPPGGYTF. The CDR3 DNA follows: TGTGCCAGCAGCCGGACACCCCCGGGTGGCTACACCTTC.